This T cell receptor beta chain was sequenced in a study of TIL therapy for anti-PD-1-resistant metastatic lung cancer. Turning to the study itself: Median patient age was almost 55, ranging roughly 38-75 years. By whole-exome sequencing, median non-synonymous tumor mutation burden was roughly 1.6 mutations per megabase.

Documented time point: pre-treatment sample, taken before nivolumab and TIL therapy. The libraries were made with immunoSEQ v3. Repertoires were generated with immunoSEQ multiplex PCR, while TCRdb's copy carries only in-frame clones and drops some. Here the sample spans approximately 45,000 clones, roughly 85% being singletons. CDR3 length: 17 residues. V was pared by 2 bases and J by 4 bases, with 6 bases of the junction left unmatched. Germline V gives CDR1 SGHNT, CDR2 YENEEA. The TCR was taken from a man between 65 and 85 years old with non-small cell lung cancer. The chain carries TRBV11-3 and TRBJ2-2, with TRBD1 identical over 11 bases. The sample in question was blood, obtained at baseline. The CDR3 region is CASSLYGQGAFTGELFF. The CDR3, as DNA: TGTGCCAGCAGCTTATACGGACAGGGGGCGTTCACCGGGGAGCTGTTTTTT.